The present T cell receptor (beta chain) was sequenced within a study of metastatic and nonmetastatic thyroid tumors (dated by TCRdb to 2020 to 2022). Regarding the study in general: For patients with malignant and with benign thyroid disease, the researchers compared repertoires between peripheral blood samples and tumor or nodule tissue samples.

At least ten counts were recorded for this clone. The target of this receptor is not known. The sample holds no much larger clone one base away, and base qualities are not on file. What the work shows at the level of the full study, not this receptor alone: In both blood and tumor samples, TCR beta diversity was reported to be significantly higher in malignant tumors than in benign nodules.

Measured from the cysteine to the phenylalanine, the CDR3 is 18 residues long. Kept here is only the CDR3 DNA, which spans 54 bases and is read in frame from base 1. As encoded in the germline V gene (reference sequence), CDR1 is SEHNR while CDR2 is FQNEAQ. V and J are truncated by 5 bases and 3 bases respectively, leaving an intervening sequence of 26 bases. No patient had received any treatment before thyroid surgery. The study retrospectively analysed patient clinical samples collected from about 2012 to 2019 using T-cell receptor beta sequencing. Receptor libraries were prepared by PCR. Sequencing instrument: Illumina HiSeq 4000. High-throughput sequencing was used to profile the CDR3 region of the TCR beta-chain in every patient. In the original analysis: Drawing on CDR3 differences between clinicopathological groups, the researchers built a classifier meant to tell apart patients with distant-metastatic papillary thyroid cancer. The Shannon index was used to assess repertoire diversity, and the Morisita-Horn index was used to assess tumor-blood repertoire similarity. TCRdb redid the processing of the public reads, applying fastp at Q25 and MiXCR, and retained in-frame beta chains. The V and J calls, along with clone size, are taken from TCRdb and not from the paper's own processing. In all, the sample holds some 12,000 clones, and roughly an eighth of those were seen once. The ten largest clones take up 10% to 15% of the sample.

Sequences were obtained from blood. The source is a female donor with papillary thyroid cancer or a benign thyroid nodule (not recorded which). Some clones in this sample may be carry-over from other donors' samples. The rearranged chain carries TRBV7-9 and TRBJ2-7; the best D guess is TRBD1, with 6 bases matching. The nucleotides are TGTGCCAGCAGCCGAGTGACAGGTGAAAGCAGGCAGGACTACGAGCAGTACTTC. Its protein reads: CASSRVTGESRQDYEQYF.